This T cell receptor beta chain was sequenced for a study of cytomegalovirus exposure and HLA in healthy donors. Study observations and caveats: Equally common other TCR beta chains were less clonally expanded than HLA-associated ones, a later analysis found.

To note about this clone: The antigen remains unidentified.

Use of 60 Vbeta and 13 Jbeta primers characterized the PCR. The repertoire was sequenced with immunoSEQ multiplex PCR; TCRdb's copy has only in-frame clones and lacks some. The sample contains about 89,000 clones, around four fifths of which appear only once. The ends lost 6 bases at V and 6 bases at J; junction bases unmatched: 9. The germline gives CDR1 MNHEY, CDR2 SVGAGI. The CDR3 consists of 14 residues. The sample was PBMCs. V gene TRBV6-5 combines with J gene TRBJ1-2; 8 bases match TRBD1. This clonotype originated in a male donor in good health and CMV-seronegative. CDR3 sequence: CASSILRQGHGYTF. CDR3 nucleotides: TGTGCCAGCAGCATCCTTCGACAGGGGCATGGCTACACCTTC.